Below are 30 T cell receptor beta chains sequenced from a single sample in a study of shared clonotypes between healthy human individuals. The assay was immunoSEQ multiplex PCR, and TCRdb's table has in-frame clones only and misses some. The table has 400,000 to 500,000 clones, less than 80% seen once; the top ten hold about an eighth. Sequencing used PBMCs. The receptors shown here come from a woman aged 40 to 50 in good health. Some clones in this sample may be carry-over from other donors' samples.

This clone was detected a few times. CDR3 sequence reads: CASSEAHETQYF. The CDR3 coding sequence is TGTGCCAGCAGTGAAGCGCATGAGACCCAGTACTTC. V and J are TRBV2 and TRBJ2-5; D gene uncertain. Germline loops: CDR1 SNHLY, CDR2 FYNNEI. The CDR3 spans 12 residues. Trimming removed 0 bases from V and 5 bases from J, with 4 bases in between.

The J gene is TRBJ1-1, the V gene TRBV7-9; no clear D gene. This CDR3 spans 12 amino acids. CDR1 is SEHNR, CDR2 FQNEAQ, per germline (reference sequence). Trimming took 6 bases from V and 1 from J, leaving 6 bases between them. CDR3 protein: CASSTGNTEAFF. The CDR3 DNA reads TGTGCCAGCAGTACGGGGAACACTGAAGCTTTCTTT. Together with reference TRBV7-9 and TRBJ1-1, the CDR3 gives the full variable domain: DTGVSQNPRHKITKRGQNVTFRCDPISEHNRLYWYRQTLGQGPEFLTYFQNEAQLEKSRLLSDRFSAERPKGSFSTLEIQRTEQGDSAMYLCASSTGNTEAFFGQGTRLTVV.

CDR3 nucleotides: TGTGCCAGCAGCTTAGGGTCGAACAATGAGCAGTTCTTC. Translated, it gives CASSLGSNNEQFF. The chain uses TRBV7-2 and TRBJ2-1; no firm D call. CDR3 size: 13 residues. V was cut by 1 base and J by 5 bases, with 6 bases left in between. Germline-derived CDR1 and CDR2 are SGHTA and FQGNSA.

This clone has just one count. The sample carries other DNA sequences with the same CDR3. The chain combines TRBV5-1 with TRBJ2-3; D may be TRBD1 (6 bases). Germline values: CDR1 SGHRS, CDR2 YFSETQ. V was trimmed by 0 bases and J by 2 bases, leaving 10 bases between them. The CDR3 consists of 15 residues. The CDR3 DNA reads as TGCGCCAGCAGCTTGGGGGGGCTTGACACAGATACGCAGTATTTT. Translated: CASSLGGLDTDTQYF.

The rearrangement links TRBV5-4 to TRBJ1-2; D may be TRBD1 (6 bases). V was pared by 0 bases and J by 4 bases, with 13 bases between. This CDR3 comprises 15 residues. Looked up from germline, CDR1 is SGHNT and CDR2 is YYREEE (reference sequence). CDR3 DNA sequence: TGTGCCAGCAGCTTGGAGAGAGGACAGACCTATGGCTACACCTTC. This codes for CASSLERGQTYGYTF. Supplemented by reference TRBV5-4 and TRBJ1-2, the full variable domain reads ETGVTQSPTHLIKTRGQQVTLRCSSQSGHNTVSWYQQALGQGPQFIFQYYREEENGRGNFPPRFSGLQFPNYSSELNVNALELDDSALYLCASSLERGQTYGYTFGSGTRLTVV.

This clone was detected only once. The chain has TRBV9 and TRBJ2-1; either TRBD1 or TRBD2 may supply D (5 bases each). The germline CDR1 and CDR2 sequences are SGDLS and YYNGEE. The germline V and J ends were trimmed by 0 bases and 4 bases, with 11 bases remaining between them. This CDR3 contains 15 residues. The CDR3 reads CASSVGGNRYNEQFF. CDR3 bases: TGTGCCAGCAGCGTAGGAGGGAACAGGTACAATGAGCAGTTCTTC.

The chain couples TRBV5-1 to TRBJ2-7; TRBD1 is a possible D gene (6 bases). V gave up 4 bases and J gave up 2 bases, with 19 bases separating them. The CDR3 covers 16 residues. Germline V CDR1 and CDR2: SGHRS, YFSETQ. The CDR3 sequence is CASSPTSRQATYEQYF. The DNA of the CDR3 is TGCGCCAGCAGCCCGACATCCCGACAGGCGACCTACGAGCAGTACTTC.

This clone appeared a few times. The gene calls are TRBV7-3 and TRBJ1-1; D is unresolved. The CDR3 has 13 amino acids. Germline V gene sequence: CDR1 SGHTA, CDR2 FQGTGA. Trimming shortened V by 2 bases and J by 6 bases, and 10 bases separated the two germline ends. CDR3 bases: TGTGCCAGCAGCTTACACAGAGACTCTGAAGCTTTCTTT. This translates into CASSLHRDSEAFF.

The rearrangement uses TRBV19 and TRBJ1-4; D unclear. Germline lookup yields CDR1 LNHDA and CDR2 SQIVND (reference sequence). Trimming took 3 bases from V and 6 from J, leaving 11 bases between them. The CDR3 runs to 14 residues. The CDR3, as DNA: TGTGCCAGTAGTATGTGGAGCGCCGATGAAAAACTGTTTTTT. It translates to CASSMWSADEKLFF. Supplemented by reference TRBV19 and TRBJ1-4, the full variable domain reads DGGITQSPKYLFRKEGQNVTLSCEQNLNHDAMYWYRQDPGQGLRLIYYSQIVNDFQKGDIAEGYSVSREKKESFPLTVTSAQKNPTAFYLCASSMWSADEKLFFGSGTQLSVL.

The chain couples TRBV2 to TRBJ2-6; D uncertain. Per germline, CDR1 SNHLY and CDR2 FYNNEI. Trimming took 8 bases from V and 2 from J, leaving 13 bases between them. There are 15 residues in the CDR3. CDR3 sequence (DNA): TGTGCCAGCGCGCTAGAATCCCCTGGGGCCAACGTCCTGACTTTC. It codes for CASALESPGANVLTF.

This clone came up a few times. CDR3 in amino acids: CATQRRDSHTEAFF. CDR3 in DNA: TGTGCCACTCAGCGAAGGGACAGCCACACTGAAGCTTTCTTT. The chain joins TRBV19 to TRBJ1-1; 7 bases are shared with TRBD1. The germline gives CDR1 LNHDA, CDR2 SQIVND (reference sequence). V lost 10 bases to trimming and J lost 3 bases; unmatched junction nucleotides: 11. CDR3 length equals 14 residues.

Turning to this clone: Other nucleotide sequences in the sample specify the same CDR3. The chain links TRBV27 to TRBJ2-5; tentatively, D is TRBD1 (5 bases). This CDR3 contains 15 residues. Germline V gene data show CDR1 as MNHEY and CDR2 as SMNVEV (reference sequence). The germline V and J ends were trimmed by 0 bases and 3 bases, with 11 bases remaining between them. The CDR3 nucleotides read TGTGCCAGCAGTTTATCGGACAATTCCAAAGAGACCCAGTACTTC. This gives the protein CASSLSDNSKETQYF.

The chain is built from TRBV7-2 and TRBJ2-3; perhaps TRBD2 as D (5 bases). The CDR3 is 15 residues long. Trimming removed 5 bases from V and 6 bases from J, with 18 bases in between. Per germline, CDR1 SGHTA and CDR2 FQGNSA. CDR3 nucleotide sequence: TGTGCCAGCAGCCTAGTTCCTCTAGCTTGGGATACGCAGTATTTT. Translated: CASSLVPLAWDTQYF.

The chain uses TRBV5-1 and TRBJ2-3; a possible D gene is TRBD2 (7 bases). The CDR3 is made up of 15 amino acids. Germline lookup yields CDR1 SGHRS and CDR2 YFSETQ. The ends were cut back, 1 base at V and 3 bases at J, with 12 bases in the middle. In nucleotides, the CDR3 is TGCGCCAGCAGCTTGCGGGGGGCTAGGACAGATACGCAGTATTTT. This codes for CASSLRGARTDTQYF.

The chain links TRBV6-1 to TRBJ2-7; D may correspond to TRBD1 or TRBD2 (6 bases each). CDR3 length: 14 amino acids. V was trimmed by 6 bases and J by 3 bases, leaving 15 bases between them. Per germline, CDR1 MNHNS and CDR2 SASEGT. The DNA for the CDR3 is TGTGCCAGCAGGAGGGGGACTGGGGACTACGAGCAGTACTTC. It codes for CASRRGTGDYEQYF.

This sequence joins TRBV7-3 and TRBJ2-2; 10 positions agree with TRBD2. Germline assignment: CDR1 SGHTA and CDR2 FQGTGA. This CDR3 is 18 amino acids long. J was trimmed by 3 bases and V by 5 bases; bases with no gene match: 12. DNA for the CDR3: TGTGCCAGCAGCCGACGAAGCGGGAGGGCAATGTACACCGGGGAGCTGTTTTTT. This sequence encodes CASSRRSGRAMYTGELFF.

The chain joins TRBV4-1 to TRBJ2-5, with D tentatively TRBD2 (5 bases). The DNA end lines up better with TRBJ2-7; the J call may be wrong. Germline loops: CDR1 MGHRA, CDR2 YSYEKL. CDR3 length: 16 amino acids. The CDR3 here is CASSQVGRVPTYEQYF. The CDR3 nucleotides read TGCGCCAGCAGCCAAGTCGGGCGGGTACCGACCTACGAGCAGTACTTC.

This clone was detected once. The CDR3 reads CASSLRAGGEQYF. DNA of the CDR3: TGTGCCAGCAGCTTAAGGGCAGGAGGGGAGCAGTACTTC. The chain combines TRBV7-3 with TRBJ2-7; tentatively, D is TRBD2 (6 bases). Germline CDR1 and CDR2: SGHTA and FQGTGA. The V end lost 1 base, the J end lost 7 bases, and 11 bases lay between the germline ends. CDR3 length: 13 residues. Full variable domain (rest looked up from reference TRBV7-3 and TRBJ2-7): GAGVSQTPSNKVTEKGKYVELRCDPISGHTALYWYRQSLGQGPEFLIYFQGTGAADDSGLPNDRFFAVRPEGSVSTLKIQRTERGDSAVYLCASSLRAGGEQYFGPGTRLTVT.

A remark on this clone: This likely traces to a read error, being one base from a far larger clone. The sample holds other DNA sequences that translate to the same CDR3. This rearrangement joins TRBV4-2 to TRBJ1-5, with 7 bases aligning to TRBD1. The CDR3 has 15 residues. V lost 0 bases, J lost 5 bases, and 4 bases stayed unmatched. Germline loops: CDR1 LGHNA, CDR2 YNFKEQ. The CDR3 sequence is CASSQDEGAHQPQHF. For the CDR3, the DNA is TGTGCCAGCAGCCAAGATGAGGGGGCCCATCAGCCCCAGCATTTT.

The V gene is TRBV6-4, the J gene TRBJ2-5; weak D call: TRBD2 (5 bases). V was shortened by 6 bases and J by 2 bases, with 13 bases between the two germline ends. Germline CDR1 is MRHNA and CDR2 is SNTAGT. This CDR3 has 14 residues. The CDR3 loop is CASSPDWNQETQYF. CDR3 coding DNA: TGTGCCAGCAGCCCGGACTGGAATCAAGAGACCCAGTACTTC.

The J gene is TRBJ2-3, the V gene TRBV11-1, with 9 nucleotides matching TRBD1. CDR3 length: 15 residues. Germline loops: CDR1 SGHAT, CDR2 FQDESV (reference sequence). V shed 2 bases and J 5 bases; nucleotides not matched to a gene: 5. CDR3 DNA sequence: TGTGCCAGCAGCTTACTGGACAGGGGTAGAGATACGCAGTATTTT. Translating it yields CASSLLDRGRDTQYF.

This clone has a handful of counts. The chain links TRBV11-3 to TRBJ1-1; the D gene is possibly TRBD1 (6 bases). CDR3 length: 15 residues. Germline loops: CDR1 SGHNT, CDR2 YENEEA. V lost 9 bases, J lost 1 base, and 18 bases lay in between. The CDR3 DNA reads TGTGCCAGTACAAGCGTGACAGGTCAGAACACTGAAGCTTTCTTT. Protein: CASTSVTGQNTEAFF. The entire variable domain, with the rest obtained from reference TRBV11-3 and TRBJ1-1, is as follows: EAGVVQSPRYKIIEKKQPVAFWCNPISGHNTLYWYLQNLGQGPELLIRYENEEAVDDSQLPKDRFSAERLKGVDSTLKIQPAELGDSAVYLCASTSVTGQNTEAFFGQGTRLTVV.

This clone has at least ten counts. Other DNA sequences in the same sample also yield this CDR3. The CDR3: CASSELTNQETQYF. CDR3 DNA sequence: TGTGCCAGCAGTGAATTGACTAACCAAGAGACCCAGTACTTC. V gene TRBV2 combines with J gene TRBJ2-5; D is possibly TRBD2 (5 bases). This CDR3 has 14 residues. Deletions cut 2 bases from V and 0 bases from J, with 7 bases between. CDR1 and CDR2 (germline): SNHLY, FYNNEI.

The chain is built from TRBV15 and TRBJ2-7; D may match TRBD1 or TRBD2 (5 bases each). The CDR3 sequence is 13 residues long. Per the germline V gene, CDR1 is LNHNV and CDR2 is YYDKDF (reference sequence). The V end was cut by 0 bases, the J end by 4 bases, with 7 bases between. The CDR3 protein is CATSRDREYEQYF. DNA for the CDR3: TGTGCCACCAGCAGAGACAGGGAGTACGAGCAGTACTTC.

This chain joins TRBV19 and TRBJ1-5; perhaps TRBD1 as D (6 bases). The CDR3 length is 12 residues. Trimming took 9 bases from V and 1 from J, leaving 7 bases between them. From germline, CDR1 is LNHDA and CDR2 SQIVND (reference sequence). CDR3 DNA sequence: TGTGCCAGCAGGGGCAGCAATCAGCCCCAGCATTTT. Protein sequence: CASRGSNQPQHF.

The chain couples TRBV5-1 to TRBJ2-5, with no clear D. The germline V gene encodes CDR1 SGHRS and CDR2 YFSETQ. Trimming took off 4 bases at V and 2 bases at J, with 9 bases between the two ends. CDR3 size: 13 residues. The DNA for the CDR3 is TGCGCCAGCAGCAAGGACCGTCAAGAGACCCAGTACTTC. Amino acid sequence: CASSKDRQETQYF.

The CDR3 spells CASSLGLGDNEQFF. CDR3 DNA sequence: TGCGCCAGCAGCTTGGGTTTAGGAGACAATGAGCAGTTCTTC. This sequence joins TRBV5-1 and TRBJ2-1; D gene ambiguous. The V and J ends lost 0 bases and 5 bases respectively, with 9 bases between them. The CDR3 consists of 14 residues. Germline CDR1 is SGHRS and CDR2 is YFSETQ.

The V and J genes are TRBV27 and TRBJ2-3; 10 nucleotides agree with TRBD2. There are 16 residues in the CDR3. From germline, CDR1 is MNHEY and CDR2 SMNVEV (reference sequence). The J segment lost 3 bases and the V segment lost 8 bases, leaving 11 bases of the junction unmatched. The CDR3 is CASASPGTSETDTQYF. As DNA, the CDR3 is TGTGCCAGCGCTAGTCCTGGGACTAGCGAGACAGATACGCAGTATTTT.

The chain joins TRBV7-6 to TRBJ2-2, with 10 bases matching TRBD1. Per germline, CDR1 SGHVS and CDR2 FNYEAQ. Trimming removed 4 bases from V and 5 bases from J; junction bases left unmatched: 10. The CDR3 has 17 amino acids. The CDR3, as DNA: TGTGCCAGCAGCTCAACCCCGACAGGGGGCATAACCGGGGAGCTGTTTTTT. This codes for CASSSTPTGGITGELFF. Together with reference TRBV7-6 and TRBJ2-2, the CDR3 gives the full variable domain: GAGVSQSPRYKVTKRGQDVALRCDPISGHVSLYWYRQALGQGPEFLTYFNYEAQQDKSGLPNDRFSAERPEGSISTLTIQRTEQRDSAMYRCASSSTPTGGITGELFFGEGSRLTVL.

The CDR3 nucleotides are TGTGCCAGCAGTCCCCGCCAGGGGGTAACTGAAGCTTTCTTT. Residues: CASSPRQGVTEAFF. The chain uses TRBV27 and TRBJ1-1, with 7 bases identical to TRBD1. Losses at the gene ends were 5 bases for V and 5 bases for J; bases not matched to a gene: 8. CDR1 and CDR2 from the germline V gene are MNHEY and SMNVEV (reference sequence). This CDR3 has 14 amino acids.